This T cell receptor (beta chain) was captured by sequencing in a study of blood T cells in healthy people across ages (dated by TCRdb to the mid-2010s). A note on the overall study: Template switching captured roughly one uniquely barcoded TCR beta cDNA molecule per two T cells in model experiments. The study measured age-related changes in TCR beta repertoire diversity using deep sequencing normalized with unique cDNA molecular identifiers. The donors were divided into four age groups: young (average 16 years), middle-aged (about 39), aged (roughly 60) and long-lived (around 87). To avoid experimental bias, donors of different ages were distributed randomly across sequencing lanes. The study analyzed two additional independent replicas of 1 million unique cDNA reads from the same blood draw for two donors, one aged 18 to 30 and one aged 80 or older. Study-wide conclusions, independent of this receptor: As age increased, observed TCR beta diversity per million T cells dropped in a roughly linear way, and a significant reduction was already evident by age approximately 40. Since profiling was done on bulk unsorted PBMCs, naive and antigen-experienced compartments could not be conclusively compared. Compared with the aged group, the long-lived group had more naive CD4+ T cells, fewer expanded clones and increased TCR diversity, a pattern suggesting age selection. Because the CMV infection status of the donors was unknown, age-related changes in expanded clonotypes may potentially have been confounded. A strong correlation was found between observed TCR beta diversity and the percentage of naive T cells measured by flow cytometry. Estimates of total diversity based on one million sequenced T cells were considered lower bounds and underestimates.

The library was generated by 5' RACE. The data were produced on an Illumina HiSeq 2500. A second PCR of about 6 to 11 cycles was performed with a sample-barcoded 5' primer and a J-beta primer mix. A unique molecular identifier was introduced onto each TCR beta cDNA molecule by a template-switch 5' adaptor carrying 12 random nucleotides. At least 2.5 million CDR3-containing paired-end reads were obtained from each sample. First-strand cDNA synthesis was performed from all RNA using the Mint cDNA synthesis kit, with priming by a TRBC-specific oligonucleotide. All cDNA was treated with uracil-DNA glycosylase and then went through a first 18-cycle PCR with the universal primers M1SS and BC2_uni_R. As for the original processing: Normalization of each sample was performed by random selection of 1 million high-quality reads, each carrying a distinct molecular identifier. Instead of being binned into consensus sequences, reads with shared molecular identifiers were discarded. MiTCR, with a Q25 quality threshold and the strictest error-elimination algorithm, was used for CDR3 identification, clonotype clustering and error correction. A nonparametric unseen species model using Euler transformation provided a lower-bound estimate of total TCR beta diversity. TCRdb reworked the public reads: Q25 trimming with fastp, MiXCR clone assembly, productive beta chains retained. Each CDR3 protein gets just one entry, which takes the most common genes and DNA from the rows behind it. The V and J calls reflect TCRdb's pipeline rather than the authors' work. This sample comprises hundreds of thousands of distinct CDR3 sequences, 20% to 25% of them detected only once. Roughly 3.6% of the sample is taken by the ten largest.

Donors were a few dozen systemically healthy Caucasian individuals from Russia aged 6 to 90 years. Approximately 11 milliliters of peripheral blood were drawn from each donor into EDTA-treated Vacutainer tubes. Ficoll-Paque density-gradient centrifugation was used to isolate PBMCs, with at least 6.5 million obtained per sample. Trizol reagent was used to extract total RNA from PBMCs, with at least 6 micrograms per sample. Naive CD45RAhigh/CD27high T cell percentages were measured by flow cytometry on a PBMC aliquot from every donor. This clonotype was detected a few times. Its antigen is still unknown. Qualities for individual bases were not recorded, and no much larger clone is one base off. V and J are truncated by 3 bases and 3 bases respectively, leaving an intervening sequence of 8 bases. The germline V gene (reference sequence) supplies CDR1 DFQATT and CDR2 SNEGSKA. The CDR3 runs 13 residues from the cysteine to the phenylalanine. Only the CDR3 region is kept as DNA, spanning 39 bases read in frame from base 1.

Here the chain combines TRBV20-1 and TRBJ2-2; the D gene is perhaps TRBD2, on 6 matching bases. Sequenced: blood. The source is a man between 65 and 85 years old in good health. The DNA sequence is given as TGCAGTGCTAGCGGGAGTCACACCGGGGAGCTGTTTTTT. Its protein reads: CSASGSHTGELFF.